Listed below are T cell receptor beta chains from one sample, sequenced in a study of blood T cell repertoires in COVID-19. Assay: immunoSEQ multiplex PCR; the TCRdb copy retains only in-frame clones and omits some. The sample lists approximately 300,000 clones, roughly 84% occurring once. Sample: peripheral blood. The receptor source for this set is a man aged 50-59 years with active or convalescent COVID-19. The CDR3 runs from the conserved cysteine through the conserved F or W. The D gene is left open where the match is weak. The size of a clone is reported for some rows only, either as once, few or many, or as a class for expanded clones.

v_gene: TRBV4-1; len: 16; d_gene: TRBD1; j_gene: TRBJ1-1; abundance: NA; CDR3aa: CASSPGQGTLNTEAFF; CDR3nt: TGCGCCAGCAGCCCCGGACAGGGGACTTTGAACACTGAAGCTTTCTTT
v_gene: TRBV5-4; len: 17; d_gene: TRBD2; j_gene: TRBJ2-3; abundance: NA; CDR3aa: CASSSKLLAGSTDTQYF; CDR3nt: TGTGCCAGCAGCTCTAAACTCCTAGCGGGTAGCACAGATACGCAGTATTTT
v_gene: TRBV5-1; len: 12; d_gene: NA; j_gene: TRBJ2-7; abundance: NA; CDR3aa: CASSRERAEQYF; CDR3nt: TGCGCCAGCAGCCGGGAGAGGGCCGAGCAGTACTTC
v_gene: TRBV29-1; len: 18; d_gene: TRBD1; j_gene: TRBJ2-4; abundance: NA; CDR3aa: CSVEDRGAGQGFGNIQYF; CDR3nt: TGCAGCGTTGAAGATCGGGGGGCGGGACAGGGGTTTGGTAACATTCAGTACTTC
v_gene: TRBV7-3; len: 15; d_gene: TRBD1; j_gene: TRBJ2-5; abundance: NA; CDR3aa: CASSPSGQGWETQYF; CDR3nt: TGTGCCAGCAGCCCCTCCGGACAGGGCTGGGAGACCCAGTACTTC
v_gene: TRBV27; len: 15; d_gene: TRBD2; j_gene: TRBJ2-1; abundance: NA; CDR3aa: CASSSWLAGAHEQFF; CDR3nt: TGTGCCAGCAGTTCCTGGCTAGCGGGTGCTCATGAGCAGTTCTTC
v_gene: TRBV19; len: 18; d_gene: TRBD1; j_gene: TRBJ1-5; abundance: NA; CDR3aa: CASRRGQGLGTGYQPQHF; CDR3nt: TGTGCCAGTAGACGGGGACAGGGGTTGGGGACGGGCTATCAGCCCCAGCATTTT
v_gene: TRBV5-1; len: 13; d_gene: TRBD1; j_gene: TRBJ2-2; abundance: NA; CDR3aa: CATPTGRPGELFF; CDR3nt: TGCGCCACCCCGACAGGGCGGCCCGGGGAGCTGTTTTTT
v_gene: TRBV19; len: 14; d_gene: NA; j_gene: TRBJ2-3; abundance: NA; CDR3aa: CASSISPSTDTQYF; CDR3nt: TGTGCCAGTAGTATTTCCCCTAGCACAGATACGCAGTATTTT
v_gene: TRBV10-3; len: 15; d_gene: NA; j_gene: TRBJ1-2; abundance: NA; CDR3aa: CAISELGGRNYGYTF; CDR3nt: TGTGCCATCAGTGAGTTGGGGGGACGGAACTATGGCTACACCTTC
v_gene: TRBV19; len: 15; d_gene: TRBD1; j_gene: TRBJ1-1; abundance: once; CDR3aa: CASSTPDRGDTEAFF; CDR3nt: TGTGCCAGTAGTACCCCGGACAGGGGGGACACTGAAGCTTTCTTT
v_gene: TRBV19; len: 16; d_gene: NA; j_gene: TRBJ1-3; abundance: NA; CDR3aa: CASSIQSEGTGNTIYF; CDR3nt: TGTGCCAGTAGTATCCAGAGCGAGGGAACTGGAAACACCATATATTTT
v_gene: TRBV5-6; len: 16; d_gene: NA; j_gene: TRBJ2-2; abundance: NA; CDR3aa: CASSLRLATYTGELFF; CDR3nt: TGTGCCAGCAGCTTGCGGCTAGCGACCTACACCGGGGAGCTGTTTTTT
v_gene: TRBV2; len: 14; d_gene: TRBD1; j_gene: TRBJ1-4; abundance: NA; CDR3aa: CASSADRFNEKLFF; CDR3nt: TGTGCCAGCAGTGCGGACAGGTTTAATGAAAAACTGTTTTTT
v_gene: TRBV5-1; len: 15; d_gene: TRBD1; j_gene: TRBJ1-2; abundance: NA; CDR3aa: CASSLPGQGNYGYTF; CDR3nt: TGCGCCAGCAGCTTACCGGGACAGGGGAACTATGGCTACACCTTC
v_gene: TRBV28; len: 13; d_gene: TRBD1; j_gene: TRBJ1-2; abundance: NA; CDR3aa: CASSWGQYYGYTF; CDR3nt: TGTGCCAGCAGTTGGGGACAGTACTATGGCTACACCTTC
v_gene: TRBV6-5; len: 12; d_gene: NA; j_gene: TRBJ1-2; abundance: NA; CDR3aa: CASSPGGHGYTF; CDR3nt: TGTGCCAGCAGCCCCGGGGGGCATGGCTACACCTTC
v_gene: TRBV5-6; len: 15; d_gene: TRBD2; j_gene: TRBJ2-2; abundance: NA; CDR3aa: CASSLLTSDTGELFF; CDR3nt: TGTGCCAGCAGCTTACTCACTAGCGACACCGGGGAGCTGTTTTTT
v_gene: TRBV30; len: 13; d_gene: NA; j_gene: TRBJ2-4; abundance: NA; CDR3aa: CAWSAGFGNIQYF; CDR3nt: TGTGCCTGGAGTGCCGGGTTTGGAAACATTCAGTACTTC
v_gene: TRBV6-1; len: 13; d_gene: NA; j_gene: TRBJ2-5; abundance: NA; CDR3aa: CASSEVEQGPQYF; CDR3nt: TGTGCCAGCAGTGAAGTGGAACAGGGCCCCCAGTACTTC
v_gene: TRBV7-9; len: 15; d_gene: TRBD1; j_gene: TRBJ1-2; abundance: NA; CDR3aa: CASSNRDRVLKGYTF; CDR3nt: TGTGCCAGCAGTAACCGGGACAGGGTGTTGAAGGGCTACACCTTC
v_gene: TRBV18; len: 14; d_gene: NA; j_gene: TRBJ1-5; abundance: few; CDR3aa: CASSPRQDNQPQHF; CDR3nt: TGTGCCAGCTCACCCCGACAGGATAATCAGCCCCAGCATTTT
v_gene: TRBV5-1; len: 14; d_gene: NA; j_gene: TRBJ2-3; abundance: NA; CDR3aa: CASRSGTSTDTQYF; CDR3nt: TGCGCCAGCAGATCGGGGACTAGCACAGATACGCAGTATTTT
v_gene: TRBV6-6; len: 15; d_gene: TRBD1; j_gene: TRBJ1-2; abundance: NA; CDR3aa: CASSPDRVAFHGYTF; CDR3nt: TGTGCCAGCAGTCCCGACAGGGTAGCTTTTCATGGCTACACCTTC
v_gene: TRBV28; len: 15; d_gene: TRBD2; j_gene: TRBJ2-1; abundance: NA; CDR3aa: CASSPTSGGASEQFF; CDR3nt: TGTGCCAGCAGCCCCACTAGCGGGGGGGCGAGCGAGCAGTTCTTC
v_gene: TRBV5-1; len: 15; d_gene: TRBD1; j_gene: TRBJ1-1; abundance: NA; CDR3aa: CASSSRTTGGTEAFF; CDR3nt: TGCGCCAGCAGCTCCCGGACTACAGGGGGCACTGAAGCTTTCTTT
v_gene: TRBV7-3; len: 14; d_gene: NA; j_gene: TRBJ1-1; abundance: NA; CDR3aa: CASSRLAGNTEAFF; CDR3nt: TGTGCCAGCAGCCGTCTCGCGGGGAACACTGAAGCTTTCTTT
v_gene: TRBV9; len: 15; d_gene: TRBD1; j_gene: TRBJ2-7; abundance: NA; CDR3aa: CASSGSTGQGYEQYF; CDR3nt: TGTGCCAGCAGCGGGTCGACAGGGCAGGGTTACGAGCAGTACTTC
v_gene: TRBV6-2/TRBV6-3; len: 16; d_gene: TRBD2; j_gene: TRBJ2-5; abundance: NA; CDR3aa: CASSYRTSGKQETQYF; CDR3nt: TGTGCCAGCAGTTATCGGACTAGCGGGAAACAAGAGACCCAGTACTTC
v_gene: TRBV11-2; len: 16; d_gene: TRBD2; j_gene: TRBJ2-4; abundance: NA; CDR3aa: CASSLDFTSGKNIQYF; CDR3nt: TGTGCCAGCAGCTTAGATTTTACTAGCGGCAAAAACATTCAGTACTTC
v_gene: TRBV10-2; len: 13; d_gene: NA; j_gene: TRBJ2-2; abundance: NA; CDR3aa: CASSLTGPGELFF; CDR3nt: TGCGCCAGCAGTCTTACAGGGCCCGGGGAGCTGTTTTTT
v_gene: TRBV18; len: 17; d_gene: TRBD2; j_gene: TRBJ2-5; abundance: NA; CDR3aa: CASSPPGLAGLQETQYF; CDR3nt: TGTGCCAGCTCACCTCCGGGACTAGCGGGGTTGCAAGAGACCCAGTACTTC
v_gene: TRBV4-3; len: 13; d_gene: NA; j_gene: TRBJ1-5; abundance: NA; CDR3aa: CASSRAIGQPQHF; CDR3nt: TGCGCCAGCAGCCGGGCGATAGGTCAGCCCCAGCATTTT